These 15 T cell receptor beta chains were sequenced from one sample in a study of vaccination and CD4 T cells after COVID-19. Which antigens these TCRs recognize remains unknown. With the Oncomine TCR Beta short-read assay, DNA from cultured CD4+ T cells was sequenced. TCRdb reprocessed the PCR reads via MiXCR and lists one record per CDR3 protein. Of more than 15,000 distinct CDR3 sequences in the sample, under 75% were seen once. As for treatment: approximately nine-day PBMC culture with coronavirus spike peptide pools or control peptides (ViraFEST assay). Material for sequencing was CD4+ T cells from blood, cultured in vitro. The origin of the receptors is a human donor who had recovered from COVID-19.

A word on this clonotype: A junction end diverges from the germline sequence, so it may reflect a read error. The chain carries TRBV7-2 and TRBJ2-4; 12 bases agree with TRBD2. CDR3 length: 18 amino acids. In germline, CDR1 is SGHTA, CDR2 FQGNSA. CDR3 region: CASSLWTSGMSAKNIQYF. CDR3 nucleotides: TGCGCCAGCAGCCTTTGGACTAGCGGGATGAGCGCCAAAAACATTCAGTACTTC.

This clonotype was observed a few times. Its ends do not fully match the called genes, so a read error is possible. The rearrangement links TRBV7-7 to TRBJ2-5; tentatively, D is TRBD1 (6 bases). CDR1 is SSHAT, CDR2 FNYEAQ, per germline (reference sequence). The CDR3 contains 14 residues. In DNA, the CDR3 is TGTGCTAGCAGCTTCAGGGGATTGGGGGAGACCCAGTACTTC. This codes for CASSFRGLGETQYF.

The chain joins TRBV6-1 to TRBJ2-1; 11 positions match TRBD2. Germline CDR1 and CDR2: MNHNS and SASEGT. The CDR3 length is 18 residues. Trimming removed 8 bases from V and 9 bases from J; junction bases left unmatched: 21. DNA of the CDR3: TGTGCCAGCTGGCCCGCTCGGCAGGGAGGGACTAGCGGACTTGAGCAGTTCTTC. This encodes CASWPARQGGTSGLEQFF.

Comment on this clonotype: A junction boundary mismatches the germline segment, possibly from a read error. The chain combines TRBV5-1 with TRBJ2-5; either TRBD1 or TRBD2 may fit D (6 bases each). Germline CDR1 is SGHRS and CDR2 is YFSETQ. This CDR3 contains 13 residues. CDR3 residues: CASSRGAQETQYF. The CDR3 coding sequence is TGCGCCAGCAGTAGGGGGGCCCAAGAGACCCAATACTTC.

This chain connects TRBV20-1 to TRBJ1-2, with D uncertain. V gave up 5 bases and J gave up 1 base, with 17 bases separating them. The CDR3 covers 15 residues. Germline V CDR1 and CDR2: DFQATT, SNEGSKA (reference sequence). The CDR3 loop is CSACLLPVNNYGYTF. The DNA for the CDR3 is TGCAGTGCTTGTCTTCTCCCCGTGAATAACTATGGCTACACCTTC.

This clonotype was observed once. The V gene is TRBV5-5, the J gene TRBJ1-1; 8 nucleotides match TRBD1. CDR1 and CDR2 from the germline V gene are SGHKS and YYEKEE (reference sequence). Trimming at V came to 0 bases and at J to 1 base, leaving 2 bases not matched to a gene. CDR3 length: 15 amino acids. This CDR3 reads CASSLVGTGNTEAFF. The DNA of the CDR3 is TGTGCCAGCAGCTTGGTCGGGACAGGGAACACTGAAGCTTTCTTT.

The chain is built from TRBV7-9 and TRBJ2-7, with D possibly called TRBD1 or TRBD2 (5 bases each). Germline V lookup: CDR1 SEHNR, CDR2 FQNEAQ (reference sequence). The CDR3 totals 13 residues. V lost 5 bases and J lost 4, with 12 bases in between. CDR3 nucleotides: TGTGCCAGCAGCCCCGTGGGGGTTTACGAGCAGTACTTC. This sequence encodes CASSPVGVYEQYF.

There are a few counts of this clonotype. The chain joins TRBV20-1 to TRBJ1-5; D unresolved. CDR1 and CDR2 from the germline V gene are DFQATT and SNEGSKA (reference sequence). The CDR3 spans 13 residues. DNA of the CDR3: TGCAGCCTCGTCAGCAGTTTGAAACAGCCCCAGCATTTT. Translated, it gives CSLVSSLKQPQHF.

For this clonotype: It is unclear where the CDR3 begins or ends on the DNA, so no DNA is shown, and the CDR3 is as TCRdb lists it. V and J are TRBV21-1 and TRBJ2-7; TRBD1 is the table's D call, not checked against the DNA. TRBV21-1 is designated a pseudogene. Both ends counted, the CDR3 spans 24 residues. CDR3 sequence: CASTNQTSMYLCASQRTAPYEQYF.

This clonotype was picked up a small number of times. The chain combines TRBV20-1 with TRBJ2-1, with D maybe TRBD2 (5 bases). Trimming pared 2 bases from V and 0 bases from J, leaving 26 bases between. CDR1 DFQATT and CDR2 SNEGSKA come from the germline V gene (reference sequence). The CDR3 is made up of 20 amino acids. This CDR3 is CSARSGIGLHHSSSYNEQFF. CDR3 in DNA: TGCAGTGCTAGATCCGGCATCGGACTTCACCACTCTAGCTCCTACAATGAGCAGTTCTTC.

The chain links TRBV15 to TRBJ2-5; D tentatively fits TRBD1 or TRBD2 (5 bases each). Trimming took off 1 base at V and 4 bases at J, with 19 bases between the two ends. The germline V gene encodes CDR1 LNHNV and CDR2 YYDKDF (reference sequence). The CDR3 is made up of 17 amino acids. CDR3 sequence: CATSRALGTPRRETQYF. As DNA, the CDR3 is TGTGCCACCAGCAGAGCATTGGGGACCCCGCGGCGAGAGACCCAGTACTTC. Together with reference TRBV15 and TRBJ2-5, the CDR3 gives the full variable domain: DAMVIQNPRYQVTQFGKPVTLSCSQTLNHNVMYWYQQKSSQAPKLLFHYYDKDFNNEADTPDNFQSRRPNTSFCFLDIRSPGLGDTAMYLCATSRALGTPRRETQYFGPGTRLLVL.

The CDR3 sequence is CASRKSASGVGNEKLFF. In nucleotides, the CDR3 is TGTGCCAGCCGAAAGAGCGCTTCTGGGGTCGGTAATGAAAAACTGTTTTTT. The J gene is TRBJ1-4, the V gene TRBV12-3 or TRBV12-4; D uncertain. There are 17 residues in the CDR3. V lost 8 bases and J lost 4, with 23 bases in between.

The chain has TRBV7-2 and TRBJ1-6; TRBD1 matches at 8 bases. The CDR3 spans 14 residues. The germline CDR1 and CDR2 sequences are SGHTA and FQGNSA. V was pared by 5 bases and J by 9 bases, with 6 bases of the junction left unmatched. The CDR3 DNA reads as TGTGCCAGCAGCGGACAGGGTTGGAGTTCACCCCTCCACTTT. It specifies CASSGQGWSSPLHF.

Comment on this clonotype: At one end the junction does not follow the germline gene, possibly because of a read error. The chain links TRBV7-7 to TRBJ2-2; 8 bases line up with TRBD2. Germline V lookup: CDR1 SSHAT, CDR2 FNYEAQ (reference sequence). The CDR3 sequence is 15 residues long. This CDR3 is CASSPGRGDTGELFF. The DNA of the CDR3 is TGTGCTAGCAGCCCCGGGAGGGGCGACACCGGGGAGCTGTTTTTT.

The J gene is TRBJ2-5, the V gene TRBV20-1; no clear D gene. This CDR3 is built from 15 residues. From germline, CDR1 is DFQATT and CDR2 SNEGSKA (reference sequence). Trimming pared 3 bases from V and 6 bases from J, leaving 20 bases between. As DNA, the CDR3 is TGCAGTGCTAGGGTGGGCGCCGAGGTGAAGAAGACCCAGTACTTC. This codes for CSARVGAEVKKTQYF.